What follows is one TCR beta chain and its context. The data belong to a study of shared clonotypes between healthy human individuals. Trimming at V came to 4 bases and at J to 6 bases, leaving 3 bases not matched to a gene. Per the germline V gene, CDR1 is LGHNA and CDR2 is YNFKEQ. The CDR3 covers 12 residues. Deep-level assay runs were performed. Only in-frame clones appear in the TCRdb table, and some are missing; sequencing was by immunoSEQ multiplex PCR. Of some 480,000 clones in the sample, 79% were seen once. The chain joins TRBV4-2 to TRBJ2-7; 7 positions agree with TRBD2. Source material: PBMCs. This sequence originates from a woman in her forties in good health. Some clones in this sample may be carry-over from other donors' samples. The CDR3 spells CASSPREPEQYF. CDR3 coding DNA: TGTGCCAGCAGCCCGCGGGAGCCCGAGCAGTACTTC.